The 20 T cell receptor beta chains below come from one sample, sequenced in a study of identical twins. One entry per CDR3 protein, called by TCRdb with MiXCR from the 5' RACE reads. The sample yields just over 450,000 distinct CDR3 sequences, 14% seen once. This sample also belongs to another study, concerning yellow fever vaccine responses in identical twins.

Sequencing input: CD4+ T cells sorted from blood. The receptor set was obtained from a woman between 18 and 30 years old in good health.

Of note for this clonotype: The germline gene is not matched at one end of the junction; a read error may be the cause. The rearrangement links TRBV20-1 to TRBJ2-3; a weak D match, TRBD2 (5 bases). Germline values: CDR1 DFQATT, CDR2 SNEGSKA (reference sequence). There are 15 residues in the CDR3. The CDR3: CSAREASPRTDAQYF. The CDR3, as DNA: TGCAGTGCTAGGGAGGCCTCACCCCGCACAGATGCGCAGTATTTT.

This clonotype was observed at least ten times. The chain has TRBV12-3 or TRBV12-4 and TRBJ2-3, with D perhaps given as TRBD1 or TRBD2 (5 bases each). Trimming removed 1 base from V and 5 bases from J, with 19 bases in between. The CDR3 contains 17 residues. The CDR3 is CASSLDPQTGRGDTQYF. The DNA of the CDR3 is TGTGCCAGCAGTTTAGACCCCCAAACAGGCCGGGGAGATACGCAGTATTTT.

The chain is built from TRBV25-1 and TRBJ2-7; D is perhaps TRBD1 (6 bases). The CDR3 is 14 amino acids. Germline loops: CDR1 MGHDK, CDR2 SYGVNS. V lost 2 bases to trimming and J lost 2 bases, with 10 bases between them. CDR3 nucleotide sequence: TGTGCCAGCAGTGAAGGGGGCCTGGCCTACGAGCAGTACTTC. Translation: CASSEGGLAYEQYF.

This clonotype was seen more than once but under ten times. The chain links TRBV6-1 to TRBJ1-2; no firm D call. Trimming left V 0 bases short and J 8 bases short, with 16 bases between. This CDR3 has 15 amino acids. Germline V CDR1 and CDR2: MNHNS, SASEGT. The CDR3 loop reads CASSEASAGTWGYTF. Here the CDR3 DNA reads TGTGCCAGCAGTGAAGCCTCGGCGGGAACGTGGGGCTACACCTTC.

V gene TRBV11-1 combines with J gene TRBJ2-7, with D perhaps TRBD2 (5 bases). This CDR3 is 19 amino acids long. Trimming took 2 bases from V and 0 from J, leaving 23 bases between them. Germline loops: CDR1 SGHAT, CDR2 FQDESV (reference sequence). The CDR3 nucleotides read TGTGCCAGCAGCTTAAAAGAGGGCAGACCCCCCCTTAGCTCCTACGAGCAGTACTTC. It specifies CASSLKEGRPPLSSYEQYF.

The V gene is TRBV12-3 or TRBV12-4, the J gene TRBJ2-1; 9 nucleotides match TRBD1. This CDR3 spans 17 amino acids. V trimming: 5 bases; J trimming: 0 bases; junction bases outside the gene matches: 8. The CDR3 loop reads CASSAGQGSSSYNEQFF. CDR3 DNA: TGTGCCAGCAGTGCGGGACAGGGTTCGAGCTCCTACAATGAGCAGTTCTTC.

This clonotype was counted many times. The V and J genes are TRBV5-1 and TRBJ1-5, with a possible D match to TRBD1 (5 bases). Per germline, CDR1 SGHRS and CDR2 YFSETQ. The CDR3 loop spans 15 amino acids. V lost 0 bases to trimming and J lost 7 bases, with 14 bases between them. The CDR3 nucleotides are TGCGCCAGCAGCTTGGCCGGGGGGAAGGGACAGCCCCAGCATTTT. This codes for CASSLAGGKGQPQHF.

As concerns this clonotype: The junction departs from the called germline gene at one end, perhaps through a read error. This rearrangement joins TRBV5-1 to TRBJ2-1, with a possible D match to TRBD1 (5 bases). The CDR3 is made up of 16 amino acids. The germline V gene encodes CDR1 SGHRS and CDR2 YFSETQ. In nucleotides, the CDR3 is TGCGCCAGCAGCTTAATTGGTGGGGCGAACTACAACGAGCAGTTCTTC. It specifies CASSLIGGANYNEQFF. Using reference TRBV5-1 and TRBJ2-1 for the parts outside the CDR3, the full variable domain is KAGVTQTPRYLIKTRGQQVTLSCSPISGHRSVSWYQQTPGQGLQFLFEYFSETQRNKGNFPGRFSGRQFSNSRSEMNVSTLELGDSALYLCASSLIGGANYNEQFFGPGTRLTVL.

This clonotype was counted between two and nine times. The chain links TRBV5-1 to TRBJ2-5; the D gene is possibly TRBD2 (5 bases). The CDR3 contains 15 residues. CDR1 is SGHRS and CDR2 is YFSETQ in the germline V gene. V was shortened by 0 bases and J by 4 bases, with 13 bases between the two germline ends. The DNA for the CDR3 is TGCGCCAGCAGCTTGGGGACTTACCGAGGAGAGACCCAGTACTTC. This translates into CASSLGTYRGETQYF. Combining the CDR3 with reference TRBV5-1 and TRBJ2-5 gives the whole variable domain KAGVTQTPRYLIKTRGQQVTLSCSPISGHRSVSWYQQTPGQGLQFLFEYFSETQRNKGNFPGRFSGRQFSNSRSEMNVSTLELGDSALYLCASSLGTYRGETQYFGPGTRLLVL.

This clonotype turned up a few times. J is TRBJ1-6 and V is TRBV25-1; no reliable D call. The germline gives CDR1 MGHDK, CDR2 SYGVNS. This CDR3 has 15 amino acids. Trimming left V 2 bases short and J 6 bases short, with 11 bases between. This chain's CDR3 is CASSEPGRVNSPLHF. The CDR3 nucleotides are TGTGCCAGCAGTGAACCCGGGCGAGTTAATTCACCCCTCCACTTT.

This clonotype was counted a few times. V usage is TRBV28 and J usage is TRBJ1-2; perhaps TRBD1 as D (5 bases). The V end was cut by 7 bases, the J end by 2 bases, with 8 bases between. CDR3 size: 12 residues. The germline CDR1 and CDR2 sequences are MDHEN and SYDVKM. The CDR3 spells CASNGGNYGYTF. The CDR3, as DNA: TGTGCCAGCAATGGGGGGAACTATGGCTACACCTTC.

In its sample, this clonotype was seen a few times. V gene TRBV9 combines with J gene TRBJ2-3; the match to TRBD1 covers 8 bases. The CDR3 is made up of 15 amino acids. V was clipped by 0 bases and J by 4 bases; unmatched bases: 4. Germline V lookup: CDR1 SGDLS, CDR2 YYNGEE. The CDR3: CASSVGRGLADTQYF. CDR3 nucleotides: TGTGCCAGCAGCGTAGGCAGGGGGCTCGCAGATACGCAGTATTTT.

The J gene is TRBJ2-3, the V gene TRBV27; maybe TRBD1 (6 bases). CDR3 length: 14 amino acids. The V end was cut by 4 bases, the J end by 8 bases, with 16 bases between. Germline V gene lookup returns CDR1 MNHEY and CDR2 SMNVEV (reference sequence). CDR3 amino acids: CASSSGTRLATQYF. CDR3 coding DNA: TGTGCCAGCAGTTCAGGGACAAGACTGGCTACGCAGTATTTT.

This chain connects TRBV5-1 to TRBJ2-2; D is ambiguous. The germline V and J ends were trimmed by 0 bases and 4 bases, with 7 bases remaining between them. The germline V gene encodes CDR1 SGHRS and CDR2 YFSETQ. CDR3 length equals 14 residues. The CDR3 DNA follows: TGCGCCAGCAGCTTGGAAGAAATCACCGGGGAGCTGTTTTTT. Amino acid sequence: CASSLEEITGELFF. The entire variable domain, with the rest obtained from reference TRBV5-1 and TRBJ2-2, is as follows: KAGVTQTPRYLIKTRGQQVTLSCSPISGHRSVSWYQQTPGQGLQFLFEYFSETQRNKGNFPGRFSGRQFSNSRSEMNVSTLELGDSALYLCASSLEEITGELFFGEGSRLTVL.

This clonotype occurred a few times. This chain links TRBV5-1 with TRBJ2-2; 8 bases match TRBD2. This CDR3 is 14 amino acids long. Unmatched junction bases numbered 7, after V lost 5 bases and J lost 7 bases. Per the germline V gene, CDR1 is SGHRS and CDR2 is YFSETQ. The DNA of the CDR3 is TGCGCCAGCAGTCGCGCGGGGGGAGACGGGGAGCTGTTTTTT. Protein sequence: CASSRAGGDGELFF.

The gene calls are TRBV5-1 and TRBJ2-7, with 10 bases that match TRBD1. CDR3 length: 15 amino acids. V was pared by 6 bases and J by 6 bases, with 12 bases of the junction left unmatched. Germline values: CDR1 SGHRS, CDR2 YFSETQ. The CDR3 region has the DNA TGCGCCAGCACCCCCGGGACAGGGGTTCGGCGCGAGCAGTACTTC. The encoded protein is CASTPGTGVRREQYF. The full variable domain, rest sourced from reference TRBV5-1 and TRBJ2-7, is KAGVTQTPRYLIKTRGQQVTLSCSPISGHRSVSWYQQTPGQGLQFLFEYFSETQRNKGNFPGRFSGRQFSNSRSEMNVSTLELGDSALYLCASTPGTGVRREQYFGPGTRLTVT.

This clonotype was counted only a few times. V is TRBV15 and J is TRBJ2-5, with D perhaps TRBD2 (6 bases). CDR3 length: 14 residues. Germline V CDR1 and CDR2: LNHNV, YYDKDF (reference sequence). Trimming left V 3 bases short and J 6 bases short, with 14 bases between. CDR3 sequence: CATSRGGLEQTQYF. The CDR3 nucleotides read TGTGCCACCAGCAGGGGAGGCCTAGAACAGACCCAGTACTTC. Filled out from reference TRBV15 and TRBJ2-5, the complete variable domain reads DAMVIQNPRYQVTQFGKPVTLSCSQTLNHNVMYWYQQKSSQAPKLLFHYYDKDFNNEADTPDNFQSRRPNTSFCFLDIRSPGLGDTAMYLCATSRGGLEQTQYFGPGTRLLVL.

A few counts support this clonotype. This chain links TRBV4-2 with TRBJ2-7; the D is unclear. The CDR3 has 16 residues. Germline-derived CDR1 and CDR2 are LGHNA and YNFKEQ. Trimming took 0 bases from V and 2 from J, leaving 14 bases between them. For the CDR3, the DNA is TGTGCCAGCAGCCAAGAGGCTGGGTACCTCACCTACGAGCAGTACTTC. Translating it yields CASSQEAGYLTYEQYF.

This clonotype was observed a few times. The rearrangement uses TRBV4-3 and TRBJ2-3; 7 positions agree with TRBD2. The germline gives CDR1 LGHNA, CDR2 YSLEER. Trimming cost V 2 bases and J 5 bases; bases outside gene matches: 10. The CDR3 extends over 16 amino acids. This chain's CDR3 is CASSQLPGGRGDTQYF. The CDR3 DNA reads as TGCGCCAGCAGCCAACTTCCGGGAGGTAGAGGAGATACGCAGTATTTT.

This rearrangement joins TRBV27 to TRBJ2-1; TRBD2 agrees at 15 bases. Trimming at V came to 6 bases and at J to 6 bases, leaving 6 bases not matched to a gene. CDR1 and CDR2 from the germline V gene are MNHEY and SMNVEV (reference sequence). The CDR3 extends over 16 amino acids. In DNA form, the CDR3 reads TGTGCCAGCAGCTTACCGGGACTAGCGGGGGGCAATGAGCAGTTCTTC. Translation: CASSLPGLAGGNEQFF.